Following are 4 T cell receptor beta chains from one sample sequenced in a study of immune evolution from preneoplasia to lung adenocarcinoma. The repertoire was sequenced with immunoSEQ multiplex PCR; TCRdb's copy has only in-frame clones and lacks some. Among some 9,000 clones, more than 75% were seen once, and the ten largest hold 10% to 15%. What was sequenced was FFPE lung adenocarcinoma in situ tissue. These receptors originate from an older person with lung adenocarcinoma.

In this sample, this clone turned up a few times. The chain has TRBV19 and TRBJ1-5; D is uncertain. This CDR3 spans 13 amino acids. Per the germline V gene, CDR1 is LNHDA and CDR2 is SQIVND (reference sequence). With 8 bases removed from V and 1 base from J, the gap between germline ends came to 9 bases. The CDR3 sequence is CASADGSNQPQHF. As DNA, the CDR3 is TGTGCCAGTGCAGACGGCAGCAATCAGCCCCAGCATTTT. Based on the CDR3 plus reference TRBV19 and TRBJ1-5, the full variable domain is DGGITQSPKYLFRKEGQNVTLSCEQNLNHDAMYWYRQDPGQGLRLIYYSQIVNDFQKGDIAEGYSVSREKKESFPLTVTSAQKNPTAFYLCASADGSNQPQHFGDGTRLSIL.

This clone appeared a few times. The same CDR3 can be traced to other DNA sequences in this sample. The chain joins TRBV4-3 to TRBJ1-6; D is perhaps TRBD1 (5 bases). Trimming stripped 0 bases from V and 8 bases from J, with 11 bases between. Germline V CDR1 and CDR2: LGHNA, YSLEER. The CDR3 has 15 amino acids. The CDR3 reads CASSQEGLGHSPLHF. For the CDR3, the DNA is TGCGCCAGCAGCCAAGAGGGGCTAGGACATTCACCCCTCCACTTT.

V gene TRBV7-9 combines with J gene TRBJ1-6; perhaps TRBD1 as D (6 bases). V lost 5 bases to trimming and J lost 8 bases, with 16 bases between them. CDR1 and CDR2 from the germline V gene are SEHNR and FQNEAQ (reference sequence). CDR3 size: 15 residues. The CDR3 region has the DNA TGTGCCAGCAGCCGAGTGACAGGTTCTGATTCACCCCTCCACTTT. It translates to CASSRVTGSDSPLHF.

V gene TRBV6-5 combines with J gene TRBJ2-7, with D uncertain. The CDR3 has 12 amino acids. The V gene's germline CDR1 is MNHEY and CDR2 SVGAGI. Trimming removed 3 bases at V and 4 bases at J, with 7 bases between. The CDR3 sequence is CASSYGNYEQYF. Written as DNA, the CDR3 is TGTGCCAGCAGTTATGGCAATTACGAGCAGTACTTC.